This paragraph covers one T cell receptor (beta chain) sequence. V lost 2 bases and J lost 4, with 8 bases in between. The CDR3 is 12 amino acids. The germline gives CDR1 SQVTM, CDR2 ANQGSEA. The TCR beta repertoire was assessed by survey-level immunoSEQ sequencing. Assay: immunoSEQ multiplex PCR; the TCRdb copy retains only in-frame clones and omits some. Found here are 60,000 to 75,000 clones, roughly 93% of them singletons; the top ten hold 4% to 5%. The chain uses TRBV29-1 and TRBJ1-2, with D tentatively TRBD1 (6 bases). This receptor was identified in a man in his forties or fifties with rheumatoid arthritis. The sequencing input was PBMCs. Here the CDR3 reads CSVEQQGYGYTF. CDR3 nucleotide sequence: TGCAGCGTTGAACAACAGGGCTATGGCTACACCTTC.